One and the same sample provided the 20 T cell receptor beta chains below, sequenced in a study of regulatory T cells in long-lasting Graves disease listed by TCRdb under 2021. The library was generated by multiplex PCR. Instrument used: Illumina HiSeq 4000. iRepertoire HTBI primers and Arm-PCR amplification of CDR3 regions were used to construct TCR beta libraries. In TCRdb, the public reads were trimmed at Q25 with fastp and aligned with MiXCR, with productive beta chains retained. Entries are consolidated by CDR3 protein sequence, retaining the most common genes and DNA. A total of roughly 510,000 distinct CDR3 sequences appear in this sample, roughly 16% of them only once. The top ten constitute around 13% of the sample. Taken with the paper, the label for time point translates to: newly diagnosed GD, antithyroid drugs for less than 3 months. RNA was extracted from PBMCs in TRIzol for both TCR sequencing and RNA sequencing.

The sample was also reused in another study, on T cells in Graves' hyperthyroidism and ophthalmopathy.

The sample in question was peripheral blood mononuclear cells (PBMCs), obtained at new diagnosis, from a patient treated with antithyroid drugs. The receptors were sampled from a man younger than 35 with Graves disease. Donor details come from another sample of the same person, matched by shared clones.

Notes on this clonotype: This may arise from a read error, as a much more abundant clone is one base away. The chain links TRBV11-2 to TRBJ2-1; the match to TRBD1 covers 8 bases. Per germline, CDR1 SGHAT and CDR2 FQNNGV. The CDR3 length is 15 residues. The J segment lost 5 bases and the V segment lost 5 bases, leaving 8 bases of the junction unmatched. CDR3 in DNA: TGTGCCAGCAGCCAACAGGGGGGTCATCACAATGAGCAGTTCTTC. As protein: CASSQQGGHHNEQFF.

This clonotype was found many times. The chain carries TRBV7-9 and TRBJ2-1, with 8 bases that match TRBD2. The ends lost 5 bases at V and 3 bases at J; junction bases unmatched: 9. The CDR3 consists of 16 residues. Germline V gene sequence: CDR1 SEHNR, CDR2 FQNEAQ (reference sequence). DNA for the CDR3: TGTGCCAGCAGCCCCCGAGCGGGAGAGTACTACAATGAGCAGTTCTTC. Amino acids: CASSPRAGEYYNEQFF.

This clonotype occurred a few times. The chain carries TRBV2 and TRBJ2-7; TRBD1 might be the D (5 bases). V was cut by 4 bases and J by 0 bases, with 16 bases left in between. CDR3 length: 16 residues. Germline CDR1 and CDR2: SNHLY and FYNNEI. This CDR3 reads CASSAGQGRGSYEQYF. In DNA, the CDR3 is TGTGCCAGCAGTGCCGGGCAGGGAAGGGGCTCCTACGAGCAGTACTTC.

The V and J genes are TRBV28 and TRBJ2-7, with 9 bases lining up with TRBD1. The V gene's germline CDR1 is MDHEN and CDR2 SYDVKM. V shed 2 bases and J 7 bases; nucleotides not matched to a gene: 15. This CDR3 region has 17 residues. DNA for the CDR3: TGTGCCAGCAGTTTAATCGCCGGGACAGGGATTCCCGGGGAGCAGTACTTC. Protein product: CASSLIAGTGIPGEQYF.

In this sample, this clonotype turned up a few times. The chain joins TRBV12-3 or TRBV12-4 to TRBJ2-7, with D possibly matching TRBD1 (6 bases). Trimming cost V 6 bases and J 6 bases, with 18 bases left between them. This CDR3 is built from 14 residues. The CDR3 DNA reads as TGTGCCAGCAGCACGACCGGGCCCAGGGGCGAGCAGTACTTC. This gives the protein CASSTTGPRGEQYF.

This clonotype came up a few times. The chain has TRBV6-1 and TRBJ2-7, with TRBD1 matching over 8 bases. Looked up from germline, CDR1 is MNHNS and CDR2 is SASEGT. The junction had 10 bases not matched to a gene; V was cut back by 5 bases and J by 1 base. The CDR3 is 16 amino acids. The CDR3 is CASSHNLRDRSYEQYF. In DNA, the CDR3 is TGTGCCAGCAGTCATAACCTCCGGGACAGGTCCTACGAGCAGTACTTC.

Details on this clonotype: At one of its ends the junction is not consistent with the germline gene, which may arise from a read error. The J gene is TRBJ1-1, the V gene TRBV6-2 or TRBV6-3; D gene ambiguous. Germline V gene sequence: CDR1 MNHEY, CDR2 SVGEGT. CDR3 length: 12 residues. CDR3 sequence reads: CASRDLNLAALF. The CDR3 DNA is TGTGCCAGCAGAGACCTGAATTTGGCTGCTCTCTTT.

Many counts were recorded for this clonotype. The gene calls are TRBV6-1 and TRBJ1-6; 8 bases line up with TRBD1. After removal of 3 bases from V and 9 bases from J, the junction contained 7 bases not matched to a gene. Germline V gene lookup returns CDR1 MNHNS and CDR2 SASEGT. This CDR3 has 15 residues. The CDR3 sequence: CASSDWSDRASPLHF. The CDR3 DNA reads TGTGCCAGCAGTGATTGGTCGGACAGGGCTTCACCCCTCCACTTT.

There are a few counts of this clonotype. The V gene is TRBV7-8, the J gene TRBJ1-4; 9 bases align to TRBD1. Germline V CDR1 and CDR2: SGHVS, FQNEAQ. Trimming cost V 3 bases and J 8 bases; bases outside gene matches: 4. The CDR3 is 14 residues long. The CDR3 loop is CASSFGTGQEKLFF. The CDR3 DNA follows: TGTGCCAGCAGCTTTGGGACAGGGCAAGAAAAACTGTTTTTT.

This clonotype was counted only a few times. This chain uses TRBV25-1 with TRBJ2-5; TRBD1 or TRBD2 may be the D gene (5 bases each). Germline loops: CDR1 MGHDK, CDR2 SYGVNS. The CDR3 loop spans 15 amino acids. Trimming pared 3 bases from V and 5 bases from J, leaving 16 bases between. The CDR3 reads CASSDGQGWGETQYF. The CDR3 coding sequence is TGTGCCAGCAGTGATGGGCAGGGTTGGGGGGAGACCCAGTACTTC.

This clonotype was recorded a few times. The rearrangement joins TRBV3-1 to TRBJ1-5; unclear D gene. V lost 1 base and J 4 bases, leaving 2 bases between the germline ends. The CDR3 runs to 12 residues. Germline CDR1 LGHDT, CDR2 YNNKEL (reference sequence). Here the CDR3 DNA reads TGTGCCAGCAGCCAAGCGAATCAGCCCCAGCATTTT. It yields the protein CASSQANQPQHF.

This clonotype was picked up many times. The V call is TRBV2, the J call TRBJ1-5; D not resolved. This CDR3 spans 14 amino acids. Trimming shortened V by 3 bases and J by 0 bases, and 6 bases separated the two germline ends. Germline assignment: CDR1 SNHLY and CDR2 FYNNEI. In DNA form, the CDR3 reads TGTGCCAGCAGTGAGGAAAATAGCAATCAGCCCCAGCATTTT. Its protein product is CASSEENSNQPQHF.

This clonotype was counted at least ten times. The rearrangement uses TRBV3-1 and TRBJ2-7; 9 positions match TRBD2. Germline loops: CDR1 LGHDT, CDR2 YNNKEL (reference sequence). The CDR3 has 19 amino acids. Trimming at V came to 2 bases and at J to 3 bases, leaving 17 bases not matched to a gene. The CDR3 reads CASSQSVLVAGGKSYEQYF. The CDR3 nucleotides read TGTGCCAGCAGCCAAAGTGTGCTCGTTGCGGGAGGGAAAAGCTACGAGCAGTACTTC.

The V gene is TRBV6-1, the J gene TRBJ2-2; D uncertain. The V end lost 2 bases, the J end lost 3 bases, and 13 bases lay between the germline ends. CDR1 is MNHNS, CDR2 SASEGT, per germline. The CDR3 is 16 amino acids. CDR3 DNA: TGTGCCAGCAGTGAACGAGCCAGCTCCGACACCGGGGAGCTGTTTTTT. Encoded protein: CASSERASSDTGELFF.

The chain is built from TRBV13 and TRBJ2-7; 10 bases are shared with TRBD1. Trimming removed 4 bases from V and 7 bases from J; junction bases left unmatched: 7. This CDR3 contains 14 residues. Germline V gene lookup returns CDR1 PRHDT and CDR2 FYEKMQ (reference sequence). CDR3 coding DNA: TGTGCCAGCAGCTCCCGGACAGGGGGAGGTGAGCAGTACTTC. Its protein is CASSSRTGGGEQYF.

The chain is built from TRBV18 and TRBJ1-2; D not certain. The length of the CDR3 is 14 residues. Trimming pared 3 bases from V and 0 bases from J, leaving 8 bases between. Germline CDR1 KGHSH, CDR2 LQKENI. The CDR3 coding sequence is TGTGCCAGCTCACCCACAGAAACTAACTATGGCTACACCTTC. As protein: CASSPTETNYGYTF.

This clonotype was seen at least ten times. This CDR3 is CASSRGQGPEAFF. In DNA, the CDR3 is TGTGCCAGCAGTAGGGGGCAGGGGCCTGAAGCTTTCTTT. The chain is built from TRBV6-4 and TRBJ1-1; 7 nucleotides line up with TRBD1. This CDR3 has 13 residues. V shed 5 bases and J 6 bases; nucleotides not matched to a gene: 6. Germline V gene data show CDR1 as MRHNA and CDR2 as SNTAGT.

Of note for this clonotype: The conserved closing phenylalanine or tryptophan is absent in this CDR3, likely reflecting a read error. This chain uses TRBV5-1 with TRBJ1-2; D is undetermined. Trimming removed 4 bases from V and 1 base from J, with 11 bases in between. The V gene's germline CDR1 is SGHRS and CDR2 YFSETQ. CDR3 length equals 14 residues. CDR3 in DNA: TGCGCCAGCAGCCCGGACGGATTTAACTATGGCTACACCGCC. Translation gives CASSPDGFNYGYTA.

To note about this clonotype: One junction end disagrees with the germline gene, perhaps due to a read error. This chain links TRBV29-1 with TRBJ2-1; D gene uncertain. This CDR3 region has 13 residues. Germline values: CDR1 SQVTM, CDR2 ANQGSEA. The CDR3 DNA reads TGCAGCGCAGCAGAGAGCCCCTACAATGGGCAGTTCTTC. Encoded protein: CSAAESPYNGQFF.

This clonotype has more than one count but fewer than ten. The chain employs TRBV29-1 and TRBJ1-2; TRBD1 matches 10 bases. Trimming at V came to 5 bases and at J to 5 bases, leaving 5 bases not matched to a gene. Germline values: CDR1 SQVTM, CDR2 ANQGSEA. The length of the CDR3 is 13 residues. CDR3 DNA sequence: TGCAGCGTTTCTGGGACAGGGGTTTATGGCTACACCTTC. Amino acids: CSVSGTGVYGYTF.